These T cell receptor beta chains were read from a single sample in a study of identical twins. TCRdb independently ran MiXCR on the 5' RACE reads; one entry per CDR3 protein. The sample lists more than 200,000 distinct CDR3 sequences, around 15% occurring once. Material for sequencing was memory (CD45RO+) T cells sorted from blood. The receptors derive from a woman younger than 35 in good health. The CDR3 runs from the conserved cysteine through the conserved F or W. Some rows mark clone size as missing; the rest say once, few, many or name a class of expanded clone.

.,TRBV5-1,15,CASSVDWISTGEQFF
once,TRBV20-1,16,CSARVRPSGIYNEQFF
.,TRBV27,14,CASSFAQYTGELFF
.,TRBV5-1,14,CASSLDLGQRGAFF
.,TRBV3-1,12,CASSQTVDRLIF
.,TRBV12-3/TRBV12-4,15,CASSFEGLNGNTIYF
many,TRBV2,14,CASSGDRVVTEAFF
.,TRBV10-3,13,CAIATSSGNTIYF
few,TRBV20-1,11,CSAGRGGEAFF
few,TRBV7-2,15,CASSLSGGSSYEQYF
many,TRBV20-1,14,CSARRSQASEKLFF
few,TRBV7-8,19,CASTHPGLAGSSSYNEQFF
.,TRBV11-2,18,CASSLKISTGGKADTQYF
few,TRBV6-2/TRBV6-3,15,CASSPPGLATGELFF
.,TRBV5-1,16,CASSLDGQGNNQPQHF
.,TRBV7-9,11,CATGQGQGYTF
few,TRBV9,15,CASSVVAVQGTEAFF
many,TRBV2,11,CASSPEPRQYF
once,TRBV6-5,16,CASRYKNQGVNPPLHF